This paragraph covers one T cell receptor (beta chain) sequence. The data were taken from a study of cytomegalovirus exposure and HLA in healthy donors. It was with 60 Vbeta and 13 Jbeta primers that the PCR ran. TCRdb keeps only in-frame clones here, not all; method: immunoSEQ multiplex PCR. The repertoire holds around 160,000 clones, with approximately 78% as singletons. V shed 4 bases and J shed 1 base, with 12 bases lying between them. This CDR3 has 14 amino acids. The genes are TRBV5-3 and TRBJ2-7; D possibly corresponds to TRBD1 (6 bases). TRBV5-3 is noted as an ORF with a role that remains uncertain. Sequences were obtained from PBMCs. The sequence was collected from a middle-aged man in good health and CMV-seropositive. In DNA form, the CDR3 reads TGTGCCAGAAGCCCCCTGGGGGCTTCCTACGAGCAGTACTTC. Amino acids: CARSPLGASYEQYF.